This paragraph reports one TCR beta chain. What it binds is not known. The CDR3 covers 16 residues. From germline, CDR1 is SGHRS and CDR2 YFSETQ. V lost 4 bases to trimming and J lost 4 bases; unmatched junction nucleotides: 12. Profiled with immunoSEQ multiplex PCR; TCRdb holds only in-frame clones, not every one. The sample contains about 73,000 clones, about 89% of which appear only once. This sample stems from a study of OX40 agonist ivuxolimab in advanced cancers. Across the whole study: Patients in the trial were receiving intravenous ivuxolimab every 2 weeks, at doses of 0.01 to 10 mg/kg. Study-wide findings and caveats: In the expanded peripheral T cells, antigen specificity was never determined. A proportion of nonresponders additionally exhibited low normalized T-cell clonal expansion.

This sequence was found in an adult with an advanced solid tumor such as melanoma, head and neck, liver or kidney cancer. V is TRBV5-1 and J is TRBJ2-7, with 9 bases that match TRBD2. This sample comprised CD4+ or CD8+ T cells sorted from blood, obtained in a trial of the OX40 agonist ivuxolimab. The CDR3 coding sequence is TGCGCCAGCAGCGAATCCCTTAGCGGGAGTCGATACGAGCAGTACTTC. Its translation: CASSESLSGSRYEQYF.